This T cell receptor (beta chain) was identified in a study of CXCR3-negative and CXCR3-positive naive CD8 T cells. Researchers prepared the TRB cDNA libraries using 5' RACE with UMI labels. TCRdb reworked the 5' RACE reads into one entry per CDR3 protein, no DNA. The listing contains about 130,000 distinct CDR3 sequences. A CD45RO-CCR7+CD27+CD95- profile was what naive CD8+ T cells displayed. Study results and caveats: The authors found comparable surface CD5 between naive subsets and inferred TCR strength from TRB CDR3 properties.

The CDR3 spans 13 residues. As concerns this clonotype: Its antigen is still unknown.

The sequenced sample consisted of naive CXCR3- CD8+ T cells from blood. Subset of the sample: CD45RO-CCR7+CD27+CD95- naive CD8+ T cells lacking CXCR3 (TNR3-). The genes are TRBV12-3 or TRBV12-4 and TRBJ2-1; TCRdb proposes TRBD2, but this gene call is untestable without DNA. This clonotype originated in a human donor in good health. Some clones in this sample may be carry-over from other donors' samples. Here the CDR3 reads CASSSGPASEQFF.